This T cell receptor (beta chain) is drawn from a study of blood T cell repertoires in COVID-19. Measured with immunoSEQ multiplex PCR; TCRdb has only the in-frame clones, and not every one. This table has 200,000 to 250,000 clones, 70% to 90% appearing once. Trimming stripped 4 bases from V and 0 bases from J, with 13 bases between. The CDR3 sequence is 15 residues long. Germline assignment: CDR1 SGDLS and CDR2 YYNGEE. The V call is TRBV9, the J call TRBJ2-5; D is undetermined. The TCR comes from a woman aged 45-60 years who had recovered from COVID-19. The specimen sequenced was PBMCs or T cells enriched from blood (not recorded which). The CDR3 DNA reads TGTGCCAGCAGCCCGACGGTCGGGTACCAAGAGACCCAGTACTTC. The encoded protein is CASSPTVGYQETQYF.